The TCR beta chain described here comes from a study of shared clonotypes between healthy human individuals. Findings and limits, study-wide: Larger estimated richness was generally recorded for naive subsets relative to memory subsets.

The CDR3 extends over 12 amino acids. V was shortened by 6 bases and J by 6 bases, with 9 bases between the two germline ends. Germline CDR1 MNHNY, CDR2 SVGAGI (reference sequence). This clone occurred once. Its target is unknown. Per the authors' pipeline: ImmunoSEQ gave junction-only sequences without quality scores, so filtering differed. TCRdb's table, derived via immunoSEQ multiplex PCR, lists solely in-frame clones and lacks some. That table gives V, J and clone size, and the DNA gave D and trimming. The data hold some 2,000,000 clones, with roughly 95% observed a single time. The sequenced material came from naive CD4+ T cells sorted from blood. The subset is: CD45RA+ positively selected. The source of this sequence is a young man in good health. V gene TRBV6-6 combines with J gene TRBJ1-5; no reliable D call. The CDR3 loop is CASSPPGQPQHF. CDR3 nucleotides: TGTGCCAGCAGCCCTCCTGGTCAGCCCCAGCATTTT.